A selection of T cell receptor beta chains follows, all from one sample in a study of T-cell memory formation after mild COVID-19. From the 5' RACE reads, TCRdb called clonotypes with MiXCR, one entry per CDR3 protein. In the table there are hundreds of thousands of distinct CDR3 sequences, around 27% of which are singletons. Source material: PBMCs or a T cell subset sorted from them (not recorded which). These receptors came from an adult woman who had mild COVID-19 (a few samples of this study predate the infection). Cell type and time point are not known. Both conserved end residues are part of each CDR3. A D gene is named only where the DNA matches it firmly.

J gene,D gene,V gene,CDR3 protein
TRBJ2-2,-,TRBV24-1,CATSDPPPPGELFF
TRBJ1-2,-,TRBV9,CASSAGVPDGYTF
TRBJ1-2,-,TRBV5-1,CASSSDDYGYTF
TRBJ1-4,TRBD1,TRBV5-8,CASSTIDRGTNEKLFF
TRBJ2-3,-,TRBV7-6,CASSLSQEATDTQYF
TRBJ1-2,-,TRBV7-9,CASSSGTQAGGYTF
TRBJ1-6,-,TRBV27,CASSLVQPGGSPLHF
TRBJ2-3,-,TRBV29-1,CSVEGVTDTQYF
TRBJ1-1,-,TRBV20-1,CSAKRNAEAFF
TRBJ2-1,-,TRBV5-1,CASSHPEGGPNEQFF
TRBJ2-3,TRBD1,TRBV30,CAWSWTGDTQYF
TRBJ2-5,-,TRBV27,CASSFREGGETQYF
TRBJ2-7,-,TRBV11-2,CASSPIQGSYSYEQYF
TRBJ2-7,-,TRBV5-5,CASSLSPANEQYF
TRBJ2-5,-,TRBV24-1,CATSDFGVGKQETQYF
TRBJ1-2,TRBD1,TRBV7-8,CASSPNRDRGGYGYTF
TRBJ2-7,-,TRBV7-9,CAESTVPYEQYF
TRBJ2-7,-,TRBV29-1,CSVEVGGYEQYF
TRBJ2-3,TRBD2,TRBV6-5,CASSLQAGVSDTQYF
TRBJ1-2,-,TRBV14,CASSPRIGTLRGYTF
TRBJ2-1,TRBD2,TRBV14,CASSRSGGWREQFF
TRBJ1-5,-,TRBV20-1,CSARDLGNQPQHF
TRBJ1-3,-,TRBV21-1,CASSKGRSYSGNTIYF
TRBJ1-6,-,TRBV12-3/TRBV12-4,CASSFRGFSPLHF
TRBJ1-1,-,TRBV4-1,CASSRYARGNTEAFF
TRBJ2-1,-,TRBV7-3,CASSLFTNEQFF
TRBJ1-3,-,TRBV4-2,CASSQESSYSGNTIYF
TRBJ2-3,TRBD2,TRBV7-2,CASSLTSGGGDTQYF
TRBJ2-1,-,TRBV6-2/TRBV6-3,CASTPPSAGIWNEQFF